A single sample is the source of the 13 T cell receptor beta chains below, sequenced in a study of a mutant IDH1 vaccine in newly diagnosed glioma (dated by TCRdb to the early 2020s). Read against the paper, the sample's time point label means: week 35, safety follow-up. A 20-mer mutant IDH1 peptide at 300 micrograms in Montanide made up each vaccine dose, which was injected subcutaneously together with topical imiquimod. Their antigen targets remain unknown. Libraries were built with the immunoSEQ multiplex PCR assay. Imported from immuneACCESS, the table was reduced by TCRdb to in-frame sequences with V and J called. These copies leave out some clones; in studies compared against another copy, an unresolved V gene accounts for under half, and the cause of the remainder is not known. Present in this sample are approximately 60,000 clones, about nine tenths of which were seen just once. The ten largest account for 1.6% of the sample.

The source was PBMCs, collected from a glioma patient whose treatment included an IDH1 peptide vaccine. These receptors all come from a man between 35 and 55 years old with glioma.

This CDR3 reads CASSSFFPSGSQHF. CDR3 DNA sequence: TGTGCCAGCAGTTCCTTTTTCCCCTCCGGGTCCCAGCATTTT. This sequence joins TRBV27 and TRBJ1-5; no reliable D call. V lost 4 bases and J lost 11, with 18 bases in between. CDR3 length: 14 residues. The germline CDR1 and CDR2 sequences are MNHEY and SMNVEV (reference sequence).

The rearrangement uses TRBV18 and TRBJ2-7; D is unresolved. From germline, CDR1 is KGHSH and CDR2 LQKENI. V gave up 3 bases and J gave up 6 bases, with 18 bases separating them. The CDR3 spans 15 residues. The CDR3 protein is CASSPQSRAKIEQYF. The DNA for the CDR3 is TGTGCCAGCTCACCGCAGTCAAGGGCTAAGATCGAGCAGTACTTC.

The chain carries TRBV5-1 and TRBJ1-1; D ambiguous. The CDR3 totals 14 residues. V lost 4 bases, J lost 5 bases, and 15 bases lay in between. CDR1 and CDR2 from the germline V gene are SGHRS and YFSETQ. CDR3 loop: CASSPGYSGTEAFF. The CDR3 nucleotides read TGCGCCAGCAGCCCCGGTTATTCTGGGACTGAAGCTTTCTTT.

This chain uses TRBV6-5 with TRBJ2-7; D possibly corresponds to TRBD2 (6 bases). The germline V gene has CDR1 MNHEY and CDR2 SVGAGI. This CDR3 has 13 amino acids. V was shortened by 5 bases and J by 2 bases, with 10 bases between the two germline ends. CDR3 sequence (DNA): TGTGCCAGCAGTCGCAGGGAGGCCTACGAGCAGTACTTC. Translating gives CASSRREAYEQYF.

CDR3: CASSFYRQTQYF. CDR3 DNA sequence: TGTGCCAGCAGCTTCTACAGGCAAACCCAGTACTTC. The chain carries TRBV5-4 and TRBJ2-5; D is perhaps TRBD1 (5 bases). The CDR3 extends over 12 amino acids. Germline lookup yields CDR1 SGHNT and CDR2 YYREEE (reference sequence). V was trimmed by 2 bases and J by 8 bases, leaving 10 bases between them.

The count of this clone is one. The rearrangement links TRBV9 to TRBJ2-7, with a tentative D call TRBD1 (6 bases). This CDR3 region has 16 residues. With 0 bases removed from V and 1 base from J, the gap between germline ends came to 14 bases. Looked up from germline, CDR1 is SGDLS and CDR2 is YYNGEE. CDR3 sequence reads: CASSVGAGVASYEQYF. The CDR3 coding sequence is TGTGCCAGCAGCGTAGGGGCAGGGGTCGCTTCCTACGAGCAGTACTTC.

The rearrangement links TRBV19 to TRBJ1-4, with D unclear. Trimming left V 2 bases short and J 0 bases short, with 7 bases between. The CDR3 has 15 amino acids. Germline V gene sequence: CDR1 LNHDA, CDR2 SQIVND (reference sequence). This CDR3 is CASSIQAATNEKLFF. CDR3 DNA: TGTGCCAGTAGTATACAGGCTGCAACTAATGAAAAACTGTTTTTT.

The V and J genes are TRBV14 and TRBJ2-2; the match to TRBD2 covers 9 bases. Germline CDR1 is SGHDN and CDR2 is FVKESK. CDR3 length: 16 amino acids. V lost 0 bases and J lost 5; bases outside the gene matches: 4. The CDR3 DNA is TGTGCCAGCAGCCAAGACGCGGGAGGGCCGACCGGGGAGCTGTTTTTT. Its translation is CASSQDAGGPTGELFF.

The CDR3 here is CASGWNYGYTF. The CDR3 DNA sequence: TGTGCCAGCGGTTGGAACTATGGCTACACCTTC. The V and J genes are TRBV28 and TRBJ1-2; D is undetermined. The V gene's germline CDR1 is MDHEN and CDR2 SYDVKM. This CDR3 contains 11 residues. Trimming pared 8 bases from V and 2 bases from J, leaving 6 bases between.

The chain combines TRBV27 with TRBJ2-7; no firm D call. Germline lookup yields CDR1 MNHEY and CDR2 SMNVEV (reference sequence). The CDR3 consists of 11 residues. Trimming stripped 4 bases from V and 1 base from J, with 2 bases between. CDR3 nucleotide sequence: TGTGCCAGCAGTTCTTCCTACGAGCAGTACTTC. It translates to CASSSSYEQYF.

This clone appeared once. The CDR3 is CASSIARDNLYEQYF. The CDR3 DNA reads TGTGCCAGCAGCATCGCCCGGGACAACCTCTACGAGCAGTACTTC. The chain links TRBV13 to TRBJ2-7, with D possibly matching TRBD1 (6 bases). Trimming left V 5 bases short and J 3 bases short, with 17 bases between. Germline loops: CDR1 PRHDT, CDR2 FYEKMQ (reference sequence). This CDR3 is built from 15 residues.

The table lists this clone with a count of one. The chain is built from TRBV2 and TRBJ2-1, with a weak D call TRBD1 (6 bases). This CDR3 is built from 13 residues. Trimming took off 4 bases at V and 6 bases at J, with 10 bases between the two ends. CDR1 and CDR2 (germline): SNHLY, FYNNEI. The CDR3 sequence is CASSGQGSNEQFF. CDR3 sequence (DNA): TGTGCCAGCAGTGGGCAGGGGAGCAATGAGCAGTTCTTC.

The CDR3 DNA sequence: TGTGCCAGCAGTGAAATCAGGAAAGACGAGCAGTACTTC. Amino acid sequence: CASSEIRKDEQYF. The chain recombines TRBV6-1 with TRBJ2-7; D is unresolved. With 2 bases removed from V and 5 bases from J, the gap between germline ends came to 10 bases. Germline lookup yields CDR1 MNHNS and CDR2 SASEGT. This CDR3 spans 13 amino acids.